Only a few counts were recorded for the clone carrying this T cell receptor (beta chain). This sample was included in a study of response to subunit inactivated influenza vaccine. MiXCR, run by TCRdb on the RT-PCR reads, gives a single entry per CDR3 protein. Of 750,000 to 850,000 distinct CDR3 sequences listed, roughly 18% are singletons. V gave up 2 bases and J gave up 1 base, with 12 bases separating them. This CDR3 has 16 amino acids. Germline CDR1 is LGHNA and CDR2 is YNFKEQ. Sequences were derived from PBMCs from blood, sampled more than 4 days after vaccination. The V gene is TRBV4-2, the J gene TRBJ2-1; the D gene could be TRBD1 or TRBD2 (6 bases each). The receptor's source is a middle-aged man who received an inactivated influenza vaccine. This CDR3 is CASSQRGGPSYNEQFF. In DNA form, the CDR3 reads TGTGCCAGCAGCCAACGTGGGGGGCCATCCTACAATGAGCAGTTCTTC.